The clone carrying this TCR beta chain has only a few counts. Germline CDR1 MNHEY, CDR2 SVGEGT. J gave up 0 bases and V 4 bases, and 12 bases lay outside the gene matches. The CDR3 sequence is 20 residues long. In the authors' methods: Reference gene primer amplification yielded estimated nucleated cell counts. Here immunoSEQ multiplex PCR was the method, and the copy in TCRdb shows in-frame clones only, minus some. That table furnishes V, J and clone size, whereas the DNA furnished D and trimming. In the table there are some 2,000 clones, roughly 69% of which are singletons. The entry originates in a study of blood T cell repertoires in COVID-19. The overall study: Researchers got acute and convalescent COVID-19 samples from the United States, Italy and Spain. From T cells, B-cell-depleted T cells, or PBMCs came the material, which was cDNA or gDNA.

The sequenced sample was peripheral blood. This chain uses TRBV6-2 or TRBV6-3 with TRBJ2-1; 13 bases map to TRBD2. This clonotype was obtained from a man between 65 and 85 years old with active COVID-19. DNA of the CDR3: TGTGCCAGCAGTTTCCCCGGGACTAGCGGGAAAAAAAGCTCCTACAATGAGCAGTTCTTC. It is translated as CASSFPGTSGKKSSYNEQFF.